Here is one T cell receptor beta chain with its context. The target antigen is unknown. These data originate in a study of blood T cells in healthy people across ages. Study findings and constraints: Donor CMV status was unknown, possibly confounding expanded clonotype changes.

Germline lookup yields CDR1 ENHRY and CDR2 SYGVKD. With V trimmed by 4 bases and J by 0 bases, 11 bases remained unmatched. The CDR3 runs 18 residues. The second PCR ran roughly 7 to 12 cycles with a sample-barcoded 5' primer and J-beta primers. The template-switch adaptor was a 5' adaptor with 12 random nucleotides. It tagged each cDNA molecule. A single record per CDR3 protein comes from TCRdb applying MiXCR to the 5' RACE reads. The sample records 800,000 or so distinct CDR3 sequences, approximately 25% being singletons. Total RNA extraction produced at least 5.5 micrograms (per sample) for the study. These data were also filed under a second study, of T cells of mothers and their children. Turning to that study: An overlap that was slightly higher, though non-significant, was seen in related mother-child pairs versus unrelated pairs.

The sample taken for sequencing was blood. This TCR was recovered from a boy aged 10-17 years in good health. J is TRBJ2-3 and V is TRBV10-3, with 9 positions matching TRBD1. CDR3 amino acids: CAISGSVPGQGSTDTQYF. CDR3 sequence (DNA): TGTGCCATCAGTGGCTCGGTACCGGGACAGGGTAGCACAGATACGCAGTATTTT.